The next 10 T cell receptor beta chains were all read from a single sample in a study of blood T cell repertoires in COVID-19. Profiled with immunoSEQ multiplex PCR; TCRdb holds only in-frame clones, not every one. The profile shows fewer than 400,000 clones, roughly 90% of them singletons. The sequencing sample was made of peripheral blood. Receptor source: a woman aged 30 to 39 with COVID-19, enrolled during active disease.

V gene TRBV30 combines with J gene TRBJ2-1, with D hard to call. Trimming left V 7 bases short and J 6 bases short, with 7 bases between. There are 10 residues in the CDR3. CDR1 and CDR2 (germline): GTSNPN, SVGIG (reference sequence). In DNA, the CDR3 is TGTGCCTCTCTCGGCAATGAGCAGTTCTTC. Protein: CASLGNEQFF.

CDR3 bases: TGTGCCAGTAGTACAACCGGGACAGGGGACTATGGCTACACCTTC. Translated: CASSTTGTGDYGYTF. The V call is TRBV19, the J call TRBJ1-2; TRBD1 agrees at 10 bases. The CDR3 runs 15 residues. CDR1 LNHDA and CDR2 SQIVND come from the germline V gene (reference sequence). V lost 4 bases, J lost 3 bases, and 5 bases stayed unmatched.

The genes are TRBV7-9 and TRBJ2-5, with 7 bases aligning to TRBD1. The germline V gene encodes CDR1 SEHNR and CDR2 FQNEAQ (reference sequence). The CDR3 has 15 residues. V gave up 5 bases and J gave up 2 bases; unmatched junction bases: 8. CDR3 nucleotides: TGTGCCAGCAGCCCCAACAGGGGCGGTCAAGAGACCCAGTACTTC. It codes for CASSPNRGGQETQYF. The variable domain in full, completed from reference TRBV7-9 and TRBJ2-5, reads DTGVSQNPRHKITKRGQNVTFRCDPISEHNRLYWYRQTLGQGPEFLTYFQNEAQLEKSRLLSDRFSAERPKGSFSTLEIQRTEQGDSAMYLCASSPNRGGQETQYFGPGTRLLVL.

Worth noting for this clone: The same CDR3 can be traced to other DNA sequences in this sample. The V gene is TRBV11-3, the J gene TRBJ2-3; D unresolved. With 1 base removed from V and 6 bases from J, the gap between germline ends came to 11 bases. Germline V lookup: CDR1 SGHNT, CDR2 YENEEA. This CDR3 comprises 14 residues. The CDR3 nucleotides read TGTGCCAGCAGCTTAGGTCGGAGTAGTGATACGCAGTATTTT. This codes for CASSLGRSSDTQYF. The variable domain in full, completed from reference TRBV11-3 and TRBJ2-3, reads EAGVVQSPRYKIIEKKQPVAFWCNPISGHNTLYWYLQNLGQGPELLIRYENEEAVDDSQLPKDRFSAERLKGVDSTLKIQPAELGDSAVYLCASSLGRSSDTQYFGPGTRLTVL.

The rearrangement links TRBV30 to TRBJ2-5; no reliable D call. The germline CDR1 and CDR2 sequences are GTSNPN and SVGIG (reference sequence). This CDR3 has 12 residues. The V end lost 0 bases, the J end lost 5 bases, and 7 bases lay between the germline ends. This chain's CDR3 is CAWSVYGETQYF. CDR3 in DNA: TGTGCCTGGAGTGTTTACGGGGAGACCCAGTACTTC.

The chain is built from TRBV19 and TRBJ1-1, with 7 bases that match TRBD1. There are 15 residues in the CDR3. CDR1 and CDR2 from the germline V gene are LNHDA and SQIVND (reference sequence). Trimming cost V 3 bases and J 0 bases; bases outside gene matches: 4. DNA of the CDR3: TGTGCCAGTAGTATTTTAGGGGGCGTGAACACTGAAGCTTTCTTT. Its protein is CASSILGGVNTEAFF.

The chain combines TRBV12-3 or TRBV12-4 with TRBJ2-7, with D possibly TRBD1 on 5 matching bases. V lost 7 bases to trimming and J lost 3 bases, with 13 bases between them. This CDR3 comprises 13 residues. The CDR3 spells CASIGANDYEQYF. Here the CDR3 DNA reads TGTGCCAGCATAGGGGCAAACGACTACGAGCAGTACTTC.

The chain joins TRBV7-2 to TRBJ2-7, with 11 bases fitting TRBD2. CDR3 length: 17 residues. Trimming removed 0 bases from V and 2 bases from J; junction bases left unmatched: 6. Germline CDR1 and CDR2: SGHTA and FQGNSA. CDR3 DNA: TGTGCCAGCAGCTTAGCAGTAGCGGGAGGGGGGACCTACGAGCAGTACTTC. Its translation: CASSLAVAGGGTYEQYF.

This sequence joins TRBV13 and TRBJ1-3; D gene uncertain. V was trimmed by 1 base and J by 0 bases, leaving 10 bases between them. Germline V gives CDR1 PRHDT, CDR2 FYEKMQ (reference sequence). The CDR3 covers 16 residues. CDR3 protein: CASSLDSQYSGNTIYF. CDR3 sequence (DNA): TGTGCCAGCAGCTTAGATAGCCAGTACTCTGGAAACACCATATATTTT.

The chain is built from TRBV6-2 or TRBV6-3 and TRBJ2-2; D unclear. The CDR3 has 12 residues. Germline V lookup: CDR1 MNHEY, CDR2 SVGEGT. The ends were cut back, 5 bases at V and 4 bases at J, with 5 bases in the middle. CDR3 nucleotide sequence: TGTGCCAGCAGTCAGGCCACCGGGGAGCTGTTTTTT. This gives the protein CASSQATGELFF.